This T cell receptor (beta chain) appears in the sequencing data of a study of siplizumab effects on memory and regulatory T cells. Study results and limitations: A minor share of alloreactive clones matched unstimulated subsets. Naive T cell populations appeared to exhibit greater diversity than memory cells and appeared to be major alloresponse contributors. Siplizumab cultures yielded proliferating Tregs whose suppressive function was not confirmed.

Trimming shortened V by 1 base and J by 8 bases, and 14 bases separated the two germline ends. The V gene's germline CDR1 is KGHSH and CDR2 LQKENI. The CDR3 loop spans 15 amino acids. As concerns this clone: The antigen is unknown.

Each sample contributed 96,000 or so TCR templates to the assay. Using immunoSEQ multiplex PCR, the repertoire was profiled, and TCRdb retains in-frame clones only, with some absent. The sample lists under 110,000 clones, over 90% seen once, with more than 10% in the top ten. The sample comprised non-Treg CD4+ T cells sorted from blood. The rearrangement joins TRBV18 to TRBJ1-4, with a tentative D call TRBD1 (6 bases). The receptor was derived from a human donor in good health. The CDR3, as DNA: TGTGCCAGCTCACCACTAGGCAGGGGCCCCGAAAAACTGTTTTTT. Amino acids: CASSPLGRGPEKLFF.